This record covers a single TCR beta chain. This sample was included in a study of memory CD4+ T cells and cytomegalovirus serostatus. Measured with immunoSEQ multiplex PCR; TCRdb has only the in-frame clones, and not every one. The sample lists over 40,000 clones, roughly 72% occurring once. V was shortened by 3 bases and J by 11 bases, with 18 bases between the two germline ends. The CDR3 length is 14 residues. The V gene's germline CDR1 is SGDLS and CDR2 YYNGEE. Single viable CD3+CD4+CD8-CD45RO+ cells were sorted as the memory CD4+ T cells. The clonotype was recovered from an adult in good health and CMV-seropositive. Input material: memory CD4+ T cells from blood. The chain carries TRBV9 and TRBJ1-5; the D is unclear. CDR3 loop: CASSGPGDQSAQHF. CDR3 DNA: TGTGCCAGCAGCGGACCAGGAGATCAATCAGCCCAGCATTTT.